These 27 T cell receptor beta chains originate from one sample sequenced in a study of shared clonotypes between healthy human individuals. Naive CD8 populations comprised CD45RO-negative cells positively selected for CCR7, excluding terminally differentiated effector memory CD45RA+ cells. Profiling relied on immunoSEQ multiplex PCR, and the TCRdb table lists in-frame clones only, not all of them. The sample comprises some 740,000 clones, 80% to 95% of which are singletons, and about 25% rests with the top ten. What was sequenced was naive CD8+ T cells sorted from blood. These receptors were taken from a young man in good health.

This chain joins TRBV9 and TRBJ2-1, with D perhaps matching TRBD2 (6 bases). The CDR3 sequence is 13 residues long. The V gene lost 2 bases and the J gene lost 9 bases, with 12 bases spanning the gap. The germline V gene has CDR1 SGDLS and CDR2 YYNGEE. As DNA, the CDR3 is TGTGCCAGCAGCGTTTTCTCCGGGGGTGAGCAGTTCTTC. Its protein is CASSVFSGGEQFF.

To note about this clone: The same CDR3 can be traced to other DNA sequences in this sample. The chain couples TRBV6-5 to TRBJ2-2; possible D gene TRBD2, 5 bases. CDR1 is MNHEY and CDR2 is SVGAGI in the germline V gene. The germline V and J ends were trimmed by 6 bases and 2 bases, with 10 bases remaining between them. The CDR3 is made up of 14 amino acids. DNA for the CDR3: TGTGCCAGCAGCTACGGGGTCAACACCGGGGAGCTGTTTTTT. It encodes CASSYGVNTGELFF.

This chain joins TRBV7-8 and TRBJ2-1, with 12 bases matching TRBD2. This CDR3 is 16 amino acids long. Germline lookup yields CDR1 SGHVS and CDR2 FQNEAQ. Trimming at V came to 4 bases and at J to 7 bases, leaving 8 bases not matched to a gene. The CDR3 is CASSSKLAGGENEQFF. The CDR3 DNA is TGTGCCAGCAGCTCTAAACTAGCGGGAGGCGAAAATGAGCAGTTCTTC.

V usage is TRBV29-1 and J usage is TRBJ1-2; D gene unclear. The CDR3 consists of 12 residues. The germline V gene encodes CDR1 SQVTM and CDR2 ANQGSEA. Trimming stripped 2 bases from V and 8 bases from J, with 12 bases between. Written as DNA, the CDR3 is TGCAGCGTTGAATCCTTGTCGTGGGGCTACACCTTC. Its translation is CSVESLSWGYTF.

The table lists this clone with a count of one. The V and J genes are TRBV5-4 and TRBJ2-1; 12 bases are shared with TRBD1. From germline, CDR1 is SGHNT and CDR2 YYREEE (reference sequence). The CDR3 length is 17 residues. J lost 1 base, V lost 4 bases, and 6 bases had no gene match. The CDR3 region is CASSLGTGGLSYNEQFF. CDR3 coding DNA: TGTGCCAGCAGCCTAGGGACAGGGGGCCTTTCCTACAATGAGCAGTTCTTC.

The gene calls are TRBV7-3 and TRBJ2-1; D possibly uses TRBD1 or TRBD2 (7 bases each). CDR1 SGHTA and CDR2 FQGTGA come from the germline V gene. The CDR3 sequence is 16 residues long. V lost 2 bases, J lost 7 bases, and 18 bases lay in between. CDR3 protein: CASSLLLRQGLNEQFF. CDR3 in DNA: TGTGCCAGCAGCTTATTGCTGAGACAGGGACTAAATGAGCAGTTCTTC.

V and J are TRBV29-1 and TRBJ1-5, with D unclear. Germline CDR1 is SQVTM and CDR2 is ANQGSEA. V was clipped by 4 bases and J by 3 bases, with 10 bases between them. The CDR3 consists of 13 residues. The CDR3 protein is CSVGRGFNQPQHF. As DNA, the CDR3 is TGCAGCGTTGGACGTGGGTTCAATCAGCCCCAGCATTTT.

The table lists this clone with a few counts. The chain joins TRBV9 to TRBJ2-2, with D unclear. The CDR3 consists of 10 residues. Trimming cost V 6 bases and J 9 bases, with 6 bases left between them. CDR1 SGDLS and CDR2 YYNGEE come from the germline V gene. This CDR3 is CASMGRELFF. The DNA of the CDR3 is TGTGCCAGCATGGGTCGGGAGCTGTTTTTT.

The chain links TRBV20-1 to TRBJ2-7; 8 bases align to TRBD2. This CDR3 comprises 11 residues. V lost 2 bases and J lost 6; bases outside the gene matches: 0. Per germline, CDR1 DFQATT and CDR2 SNEGSKA (reference sequence). The CDR3: CSARSGSEQYF. DNA of the CDR3: TGCAGTGCTAGAAGCGGGAGCGAGCAGTACTTC.

This clone was seen a single time. The chain is built from TRBV6-1 and TRBJ2-7; either TRBD1 or TRBD2 may supply D (5 bases each). Trimming pared 3 bases from V and 0 bases from J, leaving 12 bases between. Germline V gives CDR1 MNHNS, CDR2 SASEGT. The CDR3 has 15 amino acids. The CDR3 DNA is TGTGCCAGCAGTGATTTTTGGGGGAGCTCCTACGAGCAGTACTTC. This encodes CASSDFWGSSYEQYF.

The chain couples TRBV11-2 to TRBJ2-5; no clear D. CDR1 SGHAT and CDR2 FQNNGV come from the germline V gene. The ends were cut back, 0 bases at V and 4 bases at J, with 9 bases in the middle. The CDR3 has 14 residues. CDR3 residues: CASSLEVRAETQYF. CDR3 nucleotide sequence: TGTGCCAGCAGCTTAGAAGTAAGGGCAGAGACCCAGTACTTC.

This chain joins TRBV27 and TRBJ2-7; D gene ambiguous. V lost 5 bases and J lost 3, with 5 bases in between. In germline, CDR1 is MNHEY, CDR2 SMNVEV (reference sequence). This CDR3 spans 11 amino acids. The CDR3 loop reads CASSILYEQYF. In DNA, the CDR3 is TGTGCCAGCAGTATCCTCTACGAGCAGTACTTC.

The chain is built from TRBV15 and TRBJ2-3, with TRBD2 as a possible D gene (5 bases). The CDR3 length is 15 residues. Trimming removed 3 bases from V and 1 base from J, with 11 bases in between. Germline-derived CDR1 and CDR2 are LNHNV and YYDKDF (reference sequence). CDR3 DNA: TGTGCCACCAGCAGTCGAGAGGGAGGCACAGATACGCAGTATTTT. Translated: CATSSREGGTDTQYF.

V gene TRBV29-1 combines with J gene TRBJ2-7; 12 bases map to TRBD1. The germline CDR1 and CDR2 sequences are SQVTM and ANQGSEA. CDR3 length: 13 residues. J lost 4 bases, V lost 6 bases, and 4 bases had no gene match. The CDR3 coding sequence is TGCAGCGTGGGACAGGGGGCGGGATACGAGCAGTACTTC. Protein sequence: CSVGQGAGYEQYF.

This CDR3 reads CASSLGVPYNEQFF. The CDR3 nucleotides read TGTGCCAGTAGTTTGGGGGTCCCCTACAATGAGCAGTTCTTC. V usage is TRBV19 and J usage is TRBJ2-1; D is tentatively TRBD1 or TRBD2 (5 bases each). V was shortened by 5 bases and J by 2 bases, with 10 bases between the two germline ends. This CDR3 contains 14 residues. Germline V gives CDR1 LNHDA, CDR2 SQIVND (reference sequence).

This rearrangement joins TRBV11-2 to TRBJ2-3; TRBD2 aligns across 10 bases. Germline CDR1 reads SGHAT; CDR2 reads FQNNGV. V lost 5 bases, J lost 0 bases, and 2 bases stayed unmatched. The CDR3 is made up of 15 amino acids. CDR3 sequence: CASSMTSGSTDTQYF. DNA for the CDR3: TGTGCCAGCAGCATGACTAGCGGGAGCACAGATACGCAGTATTTT.

This sequence joins TRBV14 and TRBJ2-5; D possibly corresponds to TRBD2 (5 bases). The CDR3 runs to 15 residues. The germline V and J ends were trimmed by 0 bases and 5 bases, with 13 bases remaining between them. Germline CDR1 is SGHDN and CDR2 is FVKESK. The CDR3 nucleotides read TGTGCCAGCAGCCAAGAGGTCCGGTCGGGGGAGACCCAGTACTTC. This sequence encodes CASSQEVRSGETQYF.

J is TRBJ2-7 and V is TRBV2; 9 bases match TRBD2. Germline CDR1 is SNHLY and CDR2 is FYNNEI. The ends lost 4 bases at V and 4 bases at J; junction bases unmatched: 2. This CDR3 has 13 amino acids. CDR3 sequence: CASSGREGYEQYF. In DNA, the CDR3 is TGTGCCAGCAGTGGGCGGGAGGGGTACGAGCAGTACTTC.

The DNA of the CDR3 is TGTGCCAGCATCAGAAACTCCTACGAGCAGTACTTC. Amino acids: CASIRNSYEQYF. The chain links TRBV28 to TRBJ2-7; D remains ambiguous. Germline CDR1 reads MDHEN; CDR2 reads SYDVKM. The CDR3 loop spans 12 amino acids. V lost 7 bases, J lost 0 bases, and 7 bases lay in between.

This clone was observed a few times. The rearrangement links TRBV4-1 to TRBJ2-2; D gene uncertain. CDR3 length equals 14 residues. The germline V and J ends were trimmed by 1 base and 1 base, with 4 bases remaining between them. Per germline, CDR1 MGHRA and CDR2 YSYEKL. CDR3 in amino acids: CASSQAQNTGELFF. CDR3 nucleotides: TGCGCCAGCAGCCAAGCCCAGAACACCGGGGAGCTGTTTTTT.

J is TRBJ2-7 and V is TRBV6-5; D is possibly TRBD1 (6 bases). The V gene lost 5 bases and the J gene lost 1 base, with 15 bases spanning the gap. The CDR3 length is 15 residues. CDR1 is MNHEY and CDR2 is SVGAGI in the germline V gene. The chain's CDR3 is CASSGNGTLSYEQYF. CDR3 bases: TGTGCCAGCAGTGGAAACGGGACACTTTCCTACGAGCAGTACTTC.

The chain joins TRBV29-1 to TRBJ1-2; no definite D call. The V end lost 5 bases, the J end lost 2 bases, and 27 bases lay between the germline ends. The CDR3 runs 18 residues. Germline values: CDR1 SQVTM, CDR2 ANQGSEA. In nucleotides, the CDR3 is TGCAGCGTTCTACCTGCCTCTGGAGGAGAGTGGTGGAACTATGGCTACACCTTC. This gives the protein CSVLPASGGEWWNYGYTF. Supplemented by reference TRBV29-1 and TRBJ1-2, the full variable domain reads SAVISQKPSRDICQRGTSLTIQCQVDSQVTMMFWYRQQPGQSLTLIATANQGSEATYESGFVIDKFPISRPNLTFSTLTVSNMSPEDSSIYLCSVLPASGGEWWNYGYTFGSGTRLTVV.

Worth noting for this clone: The same CDR3 can be traced to other DNA sequences in this sample. This chain links TRBV28 with TRBJ2-2; unclear D gene. The germline V gene encodes CDR1 MDHEN and CDR2 SYDVKM. This CDR3 is 12 amino acids long. Between the trimmed V and J ends, which lost 4 bases and 5 bases, there was a span of 5 bases. CDR3 sequence reads: CASSSDTGELFF. For the CDR3, the DNA is TGTGCCAGCAGTTCAGATACCGGGGAGCTGTTTTTT.

The chain uses TRBV7-9 and TRBJ2-1; D gene ambiguous. The CDR3 runs to 13 residues. Germline V gene lookup returns CDR1 SEHNR and CDR2 FQNEAQ (reference sequence). Between the trimmed V and J ends, which lost 3 bases and 5 bases, there was a span of 8 bases. For the CDR3, the DNA is TGTGCCAGCAGCTTCAACCAGGACAATGAGCAGTTCTTC. Protein sequence: CASSFNQDNEQFF.

The rearrangement joins TRBV5-1 to TRBJ1-1; D is unclear. The germline V and J ends were trimmed by 4 bases and 0 bases, with 7 bases remaining between them. The CDR3 is 13 residues long. Germline assignment: CDR1 SGHRS and CDR2 YFSETQ. The CDR3 sequence: CASSSGLNTEAFF. The CDR3 DNA follows: TGCGCCAGCAGCAGCGGACTGAACACTGAAGCTTTCTTT.

This clone came up once. The chain employs TRBV6-6 and TRBJ2-4, with D possibly matching TRBD1 (5 bases). Trimming cost V 7 bases and J 8 bases, with 18 bases left between them. The CDR3 consists of 14 residues. CDR1 is MNHNY, CDR2 SVGAGI, per germline (reference sequence). CDR3 protein: CASTLGAPRHIQYF. The CDR3 DNA reads as TGTGCCAGCACCCTAGGGGCGCCCCGACACATTCAGTACTTC.

This chain connects TRBV23-1 to TRBJ1-5; tentative D call: TRBD1 (6 bases). TRBV23-1 is placed among ORFs of uncertain function. The CDR3 covers 14 residues. V was cut by 3 bases and J by 3 bases, with 9 bases left in between. CDR3 sequence (DNA): TGCGCCAGCAGTCAGCGGACAGACAATCAGCCCCAGCATTTT. Protein: CASSQRTDNQPQHF.